A selection of T cell receptor beta chains follows, all from one sample in a study of chemoradiotherapy in HPV16-positive cancers. The table came from immunoSEQ multiplex PCR; TCRdb's copy has only in-frame clones and leaves some out. The repertoire has about 6,600 clones, about 84% of them found once; the top ten carry about 7.1%. The specimen was tumor tissue, collected from a patient who underwent chemoradiotherapy. The receptors here all came from a human donor with HPV-associated anogenital cancer. The CDR3 runs from the conserved cysteine through the conserved F or W. Each record gives: D gene, J gene, V gene, clone size, CDR3 protein, CDR3 DNA. D genes are given only for firm matches. For some rows the clone size is stated as once, few or many, or as a class when expanded; others skip it.

D: .
J: TRBJ1-1
V: TRBV5-6
size: .
CDR3: CASSLAGRNTEAFF
DNA: TGTGCCAGCAGCTTGGCCGGCAGGAACACTGAAGCTTTCTTT

D: .
J: TRBJ2-1
V: TRBV20-1
size: .
CDR3: CSARDQVEQFF
DNA: TGCAGTGCTAGAGATCAGGTCGAGCAGTTCTTC

D: .
J: TRBJ2-7
V: TRBV7-8
size: .
CDR3: CASSLERERGWVF
DNA: TGTGCCAGCAGCTTAGAGAGGGAGAGAGGCTGGGTTTTC

D: TRBD1
J: TRBJ1-5
V: TRBV12-5
size: .
CDR3: CASGLTGVQPQHF
DNA: TGTGCTAGTGGTCTAACAGGGGTTCAGCCCCAGCATTTT

D: TRBD2
J: TRBJ2-1
V: TRBV5-4
size: once
CDR3: CASSLADQVAGGSINEQFF
DNA: TGTGCCAGCAGCTTGGCTGACCAAGTAGCGGGAGGGTCGATAAATGAGCAGTTCTTC

D: TRBD2
J: TRBJ2-5
V: TRBV2
size: .
CDR3: CASSTTSGRRETQYF
DNA: TGTGCCAGCAGCACGACTAGCGGGAGGCGAGAGACCCAGTACTTC

D: .
J: TRBJ2-3
V: TRBV21-1
size: .
CDR3: CASSKANRVGNTDTQYF
DNA: TGTGCCAGCAGCAAAGCGAACCGGGTCGGGAACACAGATACGCAGTATTTT

D: TRBD2
J: TRBJ2-1
V: TRBV29-1
size: .
CDR3: CSGGLAGVVNEQFF
DNA: TGCAGCGGGGGACTAGCGGGAGTGGTGAATGAGCAGTTCTTC

D: .
J: TRBJ1-1
V: TRBV30
size: .
CDR3: CAWRFIQSTEAFF
DNA: TGTGCCTGGAGATTTATACAGAGCACTGAAGCTTTCTTT

D: .
J: TRBJ1-3
V: TRBV30
size: .
CDR3: CAWSVGRTGNTIYF
DNA: TGTGCCTGGAGTGTGGGGAGGACTGGAAACACCATATATTTT

D: TRBD1
J: TRBJ1-2
V: TRBV7-2
size: once
CDR3: CASSLETGVRDGYTF
DNA: TGTGCCAGCAGCTTAGAAACAGGGGTGAGGGATGGCTACACCTTC

D: .
J: TRBJ2-7
V: TRBV18
size: few
CDR3: CASSLDQAGPYEQYF
DNA: TGTGCCAGCTCACTGGACCAGGCGGGGCCCTACGAGCAGTACTTC

D: TRBD2
J: TRBJ2-2
V: TRBV6-6
size: .
CDR3: CASRGTSGENTGELFF
DNA: TGTGCCAGCAGGGGGACTAGCGGGGAGAACACCGGGGAGCTGTTTTTT

D: TRBD2
J: TRBJ2-3
V: TRBV29-1
size: .
CDR3: CSVELSSGRYTDTQYF
DNA: TGCAGCGTTGAGTTGTCGAGCGGGAGGTACACAGATACGCAGTATTTT

D: .
J: TRBJ1-2
V: TRBV19
size: .
CDR3: CASKPGTRVYGYTF
DNA: TGTGCCAGTAAACCGGGGACCAGGGTCTATGGCTACACCTTC

D: .
J: TRBJ2-1
V: TRBV4-1
size: .
CDR3: CASSQGHGDSYNEQFF
DNA: TGCGCCAGCAGCCAAGGACACGGGGACTCCTACAATGAGCAGTTCTTC

D: .
J: TRBJ2-5
V: TRBV7-6
size: .
CDR3: CASSLVGAETQYF
DNA: TGTGCCAGCAGCTTAGTGGGGGCAGAGACCCAGTACTTC

D: .
J: TRBJ1-2
V: TRBV30
size: .
CDR3: CAWSVHRTANYGYTF
DNA: TGTGCCTGGAGTGTCCATAGGACGGCTAACTATGGCTACACCTTC

D: .
J: TRBJ2-2
V: TRBV25-1
size: .
CDR3: CASRQGGNTGELFF
DNA: TGTGCCAGCAGGCAAGGCGGCAACACCGGGGAGCTGTTTTTT

D: TRBD2
J: TRBJ2-7
V: TRBV7-2
size: .
CDR3: CASTQRESGVYEQYF
DNA: TGTGCCAGCACCCAGCGCGAGAGCGGGGTTTACGAGCAGTACTTC

D: .
J: TRBJ1-5
V: TRBV7-2
size: .
CDR3: CASSAAVRNQPQHF
DNA: TGTGCCAGCAGCGCCGCCGTCAGGAATCAGCCCCAGCATTTT

D: .
J: TRBJ2-2
V: TRBV29-1
size: .
CDR3: CSAGRSNTGELFF
DNA: TGCAGCGCGGGGAGGTCGAACACCGGGGAGCTGTTTTTT